This T cell receptor (beta chain) was recovered during a study of blood T cell repertoires in COVID-19. Overall study: COVID-19 samples from acute and convalescent phases originated in the United States, Italy and Spain.

Clones were read by immunoSEQ multiplex PCR, and TCRdb kept only the in-frame ones, dropping some. The sample lists about 120,000 clones; 75% to 90% were seen once. The CDR3 spans 15 residues. V lost 3 bases and J 0 bases, leaving 6 bases between the germline ends. The germline CDR1 and CDR2 sequences are SGHAT and FQNNGV. Sequencing was performed on peripheral blood. V and J are TRBV11-2 and TRBJ1-6, with D possibly being TRBD1 (5 bases). This receptor was obtained from a woman aged 65 to 85 with acute or convalescent COVID-19. The CDR3 DNA reads as TGTGCCAGCAGCTTCGACAGCTCCTATAATTCACCCCTCCACTTT. Its translation: CASSFDSSYNSPLHF.